This T cell receptor beta chain emerged from a study of shared clonotypes between healthy human individuals. This CDR3 has 14 residues. Trimming pared 5 bases from V and 5 bases from J, leaving 15 bases between. Germline CDR1 and CDR2: LNHDA and SQIVND (reference sequence). Profiling relied on immunoSEQ multiplex PCR, and the TCRdb table lists in-frame clones only, not all of them. The sample comprises 520,000 or so clones, 79% of which are singletons, and 10% to 15% rests with the top ten. All of the donors resided in Nashville, Tennessee, and each was a Caucasian adult. The sequenced material came from PBMCs. J is TRBJ2-5 and V is TRBV19, with no clear D. The origin of this receptor is a woman in her thirties or forties in good health. Some clones in this sample may be carry-over from other donors' samples. The CDR3 reads CASSPEVLRETQYF. Written as DNA, the CDR3 is TGTGCCAGTAGTCCCGAGGTTCTTCGGGAGACCCAGTACTTC. Drawing the rest from reference TRBV19 and TRBJ2-5, the complete variable domain is DGGITQSPKYLFRKEGQNVTLSCEQNLNHDAMYWYRQDPGQGLRLIYYSQIVNDFQKGDIAEGYSVSREKKESFPLTVTSAQKNPTAFYLCASSPEVLRETQYFGPGTRLLVL.